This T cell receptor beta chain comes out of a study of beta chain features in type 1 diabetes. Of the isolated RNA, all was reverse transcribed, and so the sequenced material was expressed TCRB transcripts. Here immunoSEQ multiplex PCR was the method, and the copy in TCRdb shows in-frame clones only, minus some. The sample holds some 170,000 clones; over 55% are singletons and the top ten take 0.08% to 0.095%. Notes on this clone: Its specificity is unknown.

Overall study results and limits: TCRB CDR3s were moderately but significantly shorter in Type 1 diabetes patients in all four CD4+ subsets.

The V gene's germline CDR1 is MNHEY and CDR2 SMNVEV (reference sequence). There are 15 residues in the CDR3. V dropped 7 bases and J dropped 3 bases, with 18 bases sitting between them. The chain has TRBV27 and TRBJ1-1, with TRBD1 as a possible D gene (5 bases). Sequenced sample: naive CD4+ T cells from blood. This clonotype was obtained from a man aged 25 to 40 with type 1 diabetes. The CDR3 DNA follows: TGTGCCAGCACCCCCGGGGGAAGTTTACACACTGAAGCTTTCTTT. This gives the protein CASTPGGSLHTEAFF.